The entry below describes one T cell receptor beta chain. This sample is part of a study of cytomegalovirus exposure and HLA in healthy donors. V lost 1 base to trimming and J lost 0 bases, with 10 bases between them. The CDR3 sequence is 16 residues long. Germline V gene lookup returns CDR1 SGHNT and CDR2 YENEEA. The study ran its PCR with 60 Vbeta and 13 Jbeta primers. TCRdb's table, derived via immunoSEQ multiplex PCR, lists solely in-frame clones and lacks some. The table records some 160,000 clones, 79% of them present only once. The source of this sequence is a woman aged 40 to 55 in good health and CMV-seronegative. V is TRBV11-3 and J is TRBJ1-3; D not certain. What was sequenced was PBMCs. CDR3 loop: CASSLVGISSGNTIYF. As DNA, the CDR3 is TGTGCCAGCAGCTTAGTGGGCATCTCCTCTGGAAACACCATATATTTT.